The source of this T cell receptor beta chain is a study of shared clonotypes between healthy human individuals. Across the study: CD4 naive cells filled three plates per donor, CD4 memory three, CD8 naive two and CD8 memory one. Study-level findings and limits: The expectation was that sequencing depth would affect clonotype sharing among donors. Several donors held about 5% of naive CD4 clonotypes in common.

The CDR3 length is 13 residues. Germline loops: CDR1 MNHEY, CDR2 SVGAGI. V lost 0 bases and J 3 bases, leaving 0 bases between the germline ends. Profiled with immunoSEQ multiplex PCR; TCRdb holds only in-frame clones, not every one. Altogether 2 million to 2.5 million clones are present, approximately 90% being singletons, with the ten largest covering approximately 0.41%. Regarding this clone: Antigen specificity is unknown. This sample also contains other DNA sequences that code for the same CDR3.

The source material was naive CD4+ T cells from PBMCs. As to subset: CD45RA+ positively selected. This clonotype originated in a man between 18 and 29 years old in good health. Some clones in this sample may be carry-over from other donors' samples. The rearrangement joins TRBV6-5 to TRBJ1-6; D remains unclear. For the CDR3, the DNA is TGTGCCAGCAGTTACTCCTATAATTCACCCCTCCACTTT. Its protein product is CASSYSYNSPLHF.